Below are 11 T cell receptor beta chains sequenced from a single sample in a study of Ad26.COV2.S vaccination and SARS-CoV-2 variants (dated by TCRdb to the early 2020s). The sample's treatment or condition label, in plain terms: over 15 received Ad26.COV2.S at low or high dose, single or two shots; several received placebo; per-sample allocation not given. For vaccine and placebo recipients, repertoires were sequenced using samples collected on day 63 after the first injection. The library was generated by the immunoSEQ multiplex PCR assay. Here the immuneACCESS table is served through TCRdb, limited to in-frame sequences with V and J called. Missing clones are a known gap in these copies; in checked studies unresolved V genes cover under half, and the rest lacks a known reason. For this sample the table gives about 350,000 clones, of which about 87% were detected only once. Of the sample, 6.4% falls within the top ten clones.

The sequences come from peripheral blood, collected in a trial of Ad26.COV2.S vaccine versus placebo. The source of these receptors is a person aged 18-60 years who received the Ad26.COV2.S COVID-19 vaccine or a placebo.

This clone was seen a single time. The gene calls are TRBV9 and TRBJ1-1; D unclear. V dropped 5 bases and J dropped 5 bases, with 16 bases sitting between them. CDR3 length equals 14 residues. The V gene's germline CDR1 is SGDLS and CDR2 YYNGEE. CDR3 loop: CASSLAGLGTEAFF. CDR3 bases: TGTGCCAGCAGTTTAGCCGGTCTGGGAACTGAAGCTTTCTTT. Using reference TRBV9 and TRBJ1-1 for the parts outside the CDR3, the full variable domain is DSGVTQTPKHLITATGQRVTLRCSPRSGDLSVYWYQQSLDQGLQFLIQYYNGEERAKGNILERFSAQQFPDLHSELNLSSLELGDSALYFCASSLAGLGTEAFFGQGTRLTVV.

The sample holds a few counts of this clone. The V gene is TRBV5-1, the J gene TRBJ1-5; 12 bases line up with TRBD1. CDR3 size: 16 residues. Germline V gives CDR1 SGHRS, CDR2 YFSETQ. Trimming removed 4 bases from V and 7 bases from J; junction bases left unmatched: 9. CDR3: CASSLGTGGSGQPQHF. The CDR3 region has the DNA TGCGCCAGCAGCCTCGGGACAGGGGGCTCGGGGCAGCCCCAGCATTTT.

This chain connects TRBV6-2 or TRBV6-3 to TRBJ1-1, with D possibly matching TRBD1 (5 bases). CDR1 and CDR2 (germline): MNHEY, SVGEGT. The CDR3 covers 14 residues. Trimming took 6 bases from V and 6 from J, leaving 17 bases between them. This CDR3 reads CASSPPGNGPEAFF. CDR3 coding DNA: TGTGCCAGCAGCCCCCCAGGGAACGGTCCTGAAGCTTTCTTT.

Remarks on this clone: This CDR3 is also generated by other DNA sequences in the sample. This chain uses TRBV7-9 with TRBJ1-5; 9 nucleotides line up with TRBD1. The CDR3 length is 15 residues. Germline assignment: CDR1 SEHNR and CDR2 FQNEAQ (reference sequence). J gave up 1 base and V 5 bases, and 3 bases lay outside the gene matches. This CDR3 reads CASSLGQGSNQPQHF. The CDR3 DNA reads TGTGCCAGCAGCCTAGGACAGGGGAGCAATCAGCCCCAGCATTTT.

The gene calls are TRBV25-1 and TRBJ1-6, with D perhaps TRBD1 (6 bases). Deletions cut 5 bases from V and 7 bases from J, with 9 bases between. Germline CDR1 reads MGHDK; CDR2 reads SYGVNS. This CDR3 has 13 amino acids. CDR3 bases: TGTGCCAGCAGTTTTAGGGGGAATTCACCCCTCCACTTT. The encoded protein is CASSFRGNSPLHF. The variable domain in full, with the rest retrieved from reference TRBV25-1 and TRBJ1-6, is EADIYQTPRYLVIGTGKKITLECSQTMGHDKMYWYQQDPGMELHLIHYSYGVNSTEKGDLSSESTVSRIRTEHFPLTLESARPSHTSQYLCASSFRGNSPLHFGNGTRLTVT.

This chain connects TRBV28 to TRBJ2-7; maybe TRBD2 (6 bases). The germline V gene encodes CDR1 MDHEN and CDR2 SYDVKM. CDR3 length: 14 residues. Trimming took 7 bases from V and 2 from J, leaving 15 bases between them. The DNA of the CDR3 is TGTGCCAGCATTACGGCGGGATCCCCCTACGAGCAGTACTTC. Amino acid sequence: CASITAGSPYEQYF.

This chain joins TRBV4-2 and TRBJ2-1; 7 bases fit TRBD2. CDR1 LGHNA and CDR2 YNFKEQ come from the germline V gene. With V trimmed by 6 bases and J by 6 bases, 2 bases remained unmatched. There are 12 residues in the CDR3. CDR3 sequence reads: CASRGLFNEQFF. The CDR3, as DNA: TGTGCCAGCAGGGGACTATTCAATGAGCAGTTCTTC.

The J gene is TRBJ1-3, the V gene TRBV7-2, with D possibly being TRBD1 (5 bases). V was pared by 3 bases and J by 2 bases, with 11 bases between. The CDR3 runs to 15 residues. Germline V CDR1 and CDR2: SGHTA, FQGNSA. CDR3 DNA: TGTGCCAGCAGCTTGGGGGGTTCGGCTGGAAACACCATATATTTT. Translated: CASSLGGSAGNTIYF.

Written as DNA, the CDR3 is TGCGCCAGCAGCCCCTCCGAGGGAGTATTCCTCTACGAGCAGTACTTC. Translating it yields CASSPSEGVFLYEQYF. V and J are TRBV5-1 and TRBJ2-7; D is possibly TRBD2 (5 bases). Trimming took 4 bases from V and 3 from J, leaving 20 bases between them. Germline V gives CDR1 SGHRS, CDR2 YFSETQ. This CDR3 has 16 residues.

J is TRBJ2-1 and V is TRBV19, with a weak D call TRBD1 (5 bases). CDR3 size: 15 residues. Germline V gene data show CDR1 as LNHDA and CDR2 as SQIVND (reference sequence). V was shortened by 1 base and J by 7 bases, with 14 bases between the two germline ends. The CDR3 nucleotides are TGTGCCAGTAGTATAGTTCAGGGCGAGTCTAATGAGCAGTTCTTC. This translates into CASSIVQGESNEQFF.

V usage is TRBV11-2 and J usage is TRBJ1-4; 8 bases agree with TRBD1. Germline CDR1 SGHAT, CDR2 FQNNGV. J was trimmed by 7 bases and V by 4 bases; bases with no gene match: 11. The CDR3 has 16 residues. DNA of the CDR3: TGTGCCAGCAGCTCCTCCCCGGGCAGGGGGCTTGAAAAACTGTTTTTT. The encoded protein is CASSSSPGRGLEKLFF.